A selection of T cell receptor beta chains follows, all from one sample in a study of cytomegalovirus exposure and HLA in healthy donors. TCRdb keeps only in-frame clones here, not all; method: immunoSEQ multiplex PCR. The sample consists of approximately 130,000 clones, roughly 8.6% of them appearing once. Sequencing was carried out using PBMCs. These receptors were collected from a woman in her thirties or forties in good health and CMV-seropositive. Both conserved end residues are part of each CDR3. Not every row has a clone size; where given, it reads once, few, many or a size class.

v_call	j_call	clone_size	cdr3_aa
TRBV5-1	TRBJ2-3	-	CASSVGQGPVEQYF
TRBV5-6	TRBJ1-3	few	CASSSQGSGNTIYF
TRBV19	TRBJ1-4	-	CASSNAAGEKLFF
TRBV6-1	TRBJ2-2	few	CASRTPFANTGELFF
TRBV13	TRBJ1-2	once	CASSSTSGGGDYGYTF
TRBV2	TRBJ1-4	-	CASSEQGTNEKLFF
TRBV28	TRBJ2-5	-	CASSPPRGGLETQYF
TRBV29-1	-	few	CSVRSGASYEQYF
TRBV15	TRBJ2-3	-	CATSAWQGTDTQYF
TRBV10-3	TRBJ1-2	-	CAIKPWQPSGYGYTF
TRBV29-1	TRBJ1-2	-	CSVKTGGSGYTF
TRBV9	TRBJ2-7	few	CASSPRGGNYEQYF
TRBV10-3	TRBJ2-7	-	CAISLEGAGDEQYF
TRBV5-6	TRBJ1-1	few	CASSLDWTGLNTEAFF
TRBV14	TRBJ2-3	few	CASSQEERGSGASTDTQYF